The rows below give T cell receptor beta chains drawn from one sample of a study of OX40 agonist ivuxolimab in advanced cancers. Here immunoSEQ multiplex PCR was the method, and the copy in TCRdb shows in-frame clones only, minus some. The sample carries 73,000 or so clones, around 90% recorded once. Here the sequenced sample was CD4+ or CD8+ T cells sorted from blood, taken in a trial of the OX40 agonist ivuxolimab. The receptor set was obtained from an adult with an advanced solid tumor such as melanoma, head and neck, liver or kidney cancer. The CDR3 runs from the conserved cysteine through the conserved F or W. Each record gives: D gene, J gene, CDR3 length, clone size, V gene, CDR3 protein, CDR3 DNA. A D gene is named only where the DNA matches it firmly. The size field is filled for only some rows; it gives once, few, many or a size class.

>TRBD1|TRBJ1-3|16|-|TRBV7-3
CASSRGQGSIRNTIYF
TGTGCCAGCAGCCGGGGACAGGGAAGTATAAGAAACACCATATATTTT
>TRBD2|TRBJ2-7|17|-|TRBV2
CASSETGTSGVSYEQYF
TGTGCCAGCAGTGAGACGGGGACTAGCGGGGTTTCCTACGAGCAGTACTTC
>-|TRBJ2-5|13|-|TRBV7-2
CASSLFDLETQYF
TGTGCCAGCAGCTTATTCGACTTGGAGACCCAGTACTTC
>-|TRBJ1-1|12|few|TRBV30
CAWRPGNTEAFF
TGTGCCTGGAGGCCCGGGAACACTGAAGCTTTCTTT
>-|TRBJ2-4|18|-|TRBV11-2
CASSFNHVQGSAKNIQYF
TGTGCCAGCAGCTTCAATCACGTACAGGGATCAGCCAAAAACATTCAGTACTTC
>-|TRBJ1-2|12|-|TRBV7-9
CASMGDFRVDTF
TGTGCCAGCATGGGGGATTTCAGAGTGGACACCTTC
>TRBD2|TRBJ2-2|16|-|TRBV11-2
CASSLVAGARTGELFF
TGTGCCAGCAGCTTAGTAGCGGGGGCCCGAACCGGGGAGCTGTTTTTT
>TRBD1|TRBJ1-2|18|-|TRBV9
CASSVDPQWPGQGYGYTF
TGTGCCAGCAGCGTAGATCCGCAATGGCCGGGACAGGGGTATGGCTACACTTTC
>-|TRBJ2-3|13|-|TRBV7-3
CASSTIGGDTQYF
TGTGCCAGCAGCACAATCGGGGGAGATACGCAGTATTTT
>TRBD1|TRBJ2-7|14|-|TRBV5-6
CASSPAGGPYEQYF
TGTGCCAGCAGCCCCGCAGGGGGTCCCTACGAGCAGTACTTC
>-|TRBJ2-3|13|-|TRBV2
CASSEWSPNTQYF
TGTGCCAGCAGTGAATGGAGTCCGAATACGCAGTATTTT
>-|TRBJ2-4|15|-|TRBV2
CASSEVLGPKNIQYF
TGTGCCAGCAGTGAAGTTCTGGGGCCGAAAAACATTCAGTACTTC
>-|TRBJ1-6|15|-|TRBV5-5
CASSLVGGDNSPLHF
TGTGCCAGCAGCTTGGTGGGGGGAGATAATTCACCCCTCCACTTT
>TRBD1|TRBJ1-3|16|-|TRBV13
CASSLLTGGSGNTIYF
TGTGCCAGCAGCCTTCTAACAGGGGGATCTGGAAACACCATATATTTT
>-|TRBJ1-1|12|-|TRBV13
CASSSGRTEAFF
TGTGCCAGCAGCTCTGGACGGACAGAAGCTTTCTTT
>-|TRBJ1-3|16|-|TRBV9
CASSDNPAGVGNTIYF
TGTGCCAGCAGCGACAACCCGGCAGGGGTAGGAAACACCATATATTTT
>TRBD2|TRBJ2-5|13|-|TRBV28
CASSLVPAGEQYF
TGTGCCAGCAGTTTGGTGCCCGCGGGGGAGCAGTACTTC
>TRBD1|TRBJ1-1|15|-|TRBV10-3
CAIRDPGTGNTEAFF
TGTGCCATCAGGGACCCCGGGACAGGGAACACTGAAGCTTTCTTT
>TRBD2|TRBJ2-5|14|-|TRBV5-1
CASSLGQGGETQYF
TGCGCCAGCAGCTTGGGGCAGGGAGGGGAGACCCAGTACTTC
>-|TRBJ1-2|12|once|TRBV29-1
CSVEEGFYGYTF
TGCAGCGTTGAAGAGGGATTCTATGGCTACACCTTC
>-|TRBJ2-1|16|-|TRBV11-2
CASSLAYRGTYNEQFF
TGTGCCAGCAGCTTAGCTTATAGGGGGACCTACAATGAGCAGTTCTTC
>TRBD1|TRBJ2-1|17|-|TRBV7-3
CASRKKGQARFYNEQFF
TGTGCCAGCAGGAAAAAAGGACAGGCCCGGTTTTACAATGAGCAGTTCTTC
>-|TRBJ1-6|13|-|TRBV9
CASSPSGTSPLHF
TGTGCCAGCAGCCCGTCCGGGACTTCACCCCTCCACTTT
>TRBD1|TRBJ1-6|18|-|TRBV7-2
CASSLRDRVSTHDSPLHF
TGTGCCAGCAGCTTACGGGACAGGGTCAGTACTCATGATTCACCCCTCCACTTT
>-|TRBJ2-7|14|-|TRBV4-1
CASSQGIWDYEQYF
TGCGCCAGCAGCCAAGGAATATGGGACTACGAGCAGTACTTC
>-|TRBJ2-4|17|-|TRBV27
CASTPSWGDGIKNIQYF
TGTGCCAGCACCCCATCGTGGGGGGACGGAATAAAAAACATTCAGTACTTC
>-|TRBJ2-2|13|once|TRBV6-4
CASSRGNTGELFF
TGTGCCAGCAGCCGCGGGAACACCGGGGAGCTGTTTTTT
>-|TRBJ2-7|12|-|TRBV6-6
CASTLGNGEQYF
TGTGCCAGCACCTTGGGGAATGGCGAGCAGTACTTC
>-|TRBJ2-1|13|-|TRBV6-6
CASTTAGYNEQFF
TGTGCCAGCACTACGGCGGGGTACAATGAGCAGTTCTTC
>TRBD2|TRBJ2-5|16|-|TRBV4-1
CASSQVGLAGEETQYF
TGCGCCAGCAGCCAAGTTGGACTAGCGGGGGAAGAGACCCAGTACTTC
>TRBD2|TRBJ2-3|17|-|TRBV7-8
CASSPFLAGEITDTQYF
TGTGCCAGCAGCCCGTTCCTAGCGGGGGAAATCACAGATACGCAGTATTTT
>TRBD1|TRBJ1-1|18|-|TRBV2
CASRAGRGQGARDTEAFF
TGTGCCAGTCGGGCCGGTCGGGGACAGGGGGCGAGGGACACTGAAGCTTTCTTT
>TRBD1|TRBJ1-6|13|-|TRBV2
CAIRDSANSPLHF
TGTGCCATCCGGGACAGTGCCAATTCACCCCTCCACTTT
>-|TRBJ1-1|13|-|TRBV27
CASSLGRGTEAFF
TGTGCCAGCAGTTTGGGCAGGGGCACTGAAGCTTTCTTT
>-|TRBJ1-5|16|-|TRBV27
CASSLSSTGLYQPQHF
TGTGCCAGCAGTTTAAGTTCGACAGGCTTATATCAGCCCCAGCATTTT
>-|TRBJ2-3|14|-|TRBV2
CAITPGHSADTQYF
TGTGCCATTACTCCGGGACATTCCGCAGATACGCAGTATTTT
>TRBD2|TRBJ2-3|15|once|TRBV6-4
CASSSSGGATDTQYF
TGTGCCAGCAGTTCTAGCGGGGGGGCCACAGATACGCAGTATTTT
>-|TRBJ1-4|16|-|TRBV2
CASSGDGRTTGEKLFF
TGTGCCAGCAGTGGGGACGGTCGGACAACTGGTGAAAAACTGTTTTTT
>-|TRBJ1-1|14|once|TRBV19
CASRNRIMNTEAFF
TGTGCCAGTAGGAACAGGATCATGAACACTGAAGCTTTCTTT
>-|TRBJ2-5|14|-|TRBV29-1
CSVGLFVKEETQYF
TGCAGCGTTGGACTATTCGTAAAGGAAGAGACCCAGTACTTC
>-|TRBJ2-1|12|-|TRBV6-1
CASSPGWAEQFF
TGTGCCAGCAGCCCCGGTTGGGCTGAGCAGTTCTTC
>TRBD2|TRBJ2-3|18|-|TRBV13
CASSLGSGRGGKLDTQYF
TGTGCCAGCAGCTTAGGAAGTGGGCGGGGGGGCAAGTTGGATACGCAGTATTTT
>-|TRBJ2-7|12|-|TRBV7-9
CASSLGVNEQYF
TGTGCCAGCAGCTTAGGAGTGAACGAGCAGTACTTC
>-|TRBJ2-5|13|once|TRBV5-4
CASSLGVQETQYF
TGTGCCAGCAGCTTGGGGGTTCAAGAGACCCAGTACTTC
>-|TRBJ2-7|15|few|TRBV4-2
CASSQESGTSYEQYF
TGTGCCAGCAGCCAAGAGTCCGGGACCTCCTACGAGCAGTACTTC
>-|TRBJ2-5|13|once|TRBV7-9
CASRVTGRETQYF
TGTGCCAGCAGGGTGACAGGTAGAGAGACCCAGTACTTC
>TRBD1|TRBJ1-1|14|-|TRBV9
CASSVGQGNTEAFF
TGTGCCAGCAGCGTAGGACAGGGGAACACTGAAGCTTTCTTT
>TRBD1|TRBJ1-2|14|-|TRBV6-5
CASSLGQGIHGYTF
TGTGCCAGCAGTTTGGGACAGGGAATCCATGGCTACACCTTC
>-|TRBJ1-4|14|-|TRBV5-1
CASGEQGGNEKLFF
TGCGCCAGCGGAGAACAGGGCGGTAATGAAAAACTGTTTTTT
>-|TRBJ1-2|9|few|TRBV6-8
CASSESPSF
TGTGCCAGCAGTGAGTCACCTTCCTTC
>TRBD1|TRBJ2-7|14|-|TRBV9
CASSTGQGAYEQYF
TGTGCCAGCAGCACCGGACAGGGGGCGTACGAGCAGTACTTC
>TRBD2|TRBJ2-1|15|-|TRBV6-5
CASSLAGLIYNEQFF
TGTGCCAGCAGTCTCGCGGGACTAATTTACAATGAGCAGTTCTTC
>-|TRBJ1-1|12|-|TRBV7-9
CASSFQGTEAFF
TGTGCCAGCAGCTTTCAGGGGACTGAAGCTTTCTTT
>TRBD2|TRBJ2-1|16|once|TRBV15
CATSKLLAGDYNEQFF
TGTGCCACCAGCAAGCTACTAGCGGGGGACTACAATGAGCAGTTCTTC
>TRBD1|TRBJ1-1|18|-|TRBV5-1
CASSLEGGGGTGGTEAFF
TGCGCCAGCAGCTTGGAGGGGGGAGGGGGGACAGGAGGGACTGAAGCTTTCTTT
>-|TRBJ1-2|16|-|TRBV27
CASSPSLGPVPYGYTF
TGTGCCAGCAGTCCATCCCTGGGCCCAGTCCCCTATGGCTACACCTTC
>-|TRBJ2-7|13|-|TRBV28
CASSLMAAHEQYF
TGTGCCAGCAGTTTAATGGCAGCTCACGAGCAGTACTTC
>-|TRBJ1-6|15|few|TRBV4-1
CASSQAPGIDSPLHF
TGCGCCAGCAGCCAAGCCCCCGGGATCGATTCACCCCTCCACTTT
>-|TRBJ2-2|15|-|TRBV6-1
CASSEYVGNTGELFF
TGTGCCAGCAGTGAATACGTAGGGAACACCGGGGAGCTGTTTTTT
>-|TRBJ1-4|14|-|TRBV6-5
CASSYGRAGEKLFF
TGTGCCAGCAGTTACGGGAGGGCCGGTGAAAAACTGTTTTTT